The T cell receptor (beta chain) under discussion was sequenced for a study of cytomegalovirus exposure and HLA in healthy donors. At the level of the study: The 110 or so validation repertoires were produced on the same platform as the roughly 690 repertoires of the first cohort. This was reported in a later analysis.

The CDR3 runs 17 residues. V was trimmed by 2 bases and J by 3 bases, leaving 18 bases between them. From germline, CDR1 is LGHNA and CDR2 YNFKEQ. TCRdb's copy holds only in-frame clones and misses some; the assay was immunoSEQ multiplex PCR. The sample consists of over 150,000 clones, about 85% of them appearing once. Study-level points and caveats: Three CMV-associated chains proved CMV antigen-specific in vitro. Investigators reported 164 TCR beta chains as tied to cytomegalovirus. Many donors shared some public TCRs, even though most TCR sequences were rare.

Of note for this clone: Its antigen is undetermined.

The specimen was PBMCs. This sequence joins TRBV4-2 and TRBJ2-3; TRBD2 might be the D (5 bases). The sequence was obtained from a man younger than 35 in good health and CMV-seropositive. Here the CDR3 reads CASSQPDHPGWTDTQYF. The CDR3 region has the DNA TGTGCCAGCAGCCAACCCGACCACCCGGGGTGGACAGATACGCAGTATTTT.